Below are 13 T cell receptor beta chains sequenced from a single sample in a study of T cell repertoires in cytomegalovirus infection. TCRdb processed the reads anew with MiXCR; each CDR3 protein has one entry. Here the sample spans some 300,000 distinct CDR3 sequences, around 9.6% being singletons. The sequenced sample was PBMCs. These receptors were obtained from a human donor in good health (CMV status not recorded). Some clones in this sample may be carry-over from other donors' samples.

This clonotype was seen ten or more times. The chain carries TRBV7-6 and TRBJ2-5; D not certain. CDR1 and CDR2 from the germline V gene are SGHVS and FNYEAQ. CDR3 length: 13 residues. V was clipped by 1 base and J by 6 bases, with 9 bases between them. In nucleotides, the CDR3 is TGTGCCAGCAGCTTAGAGAGTCCCCAGACCCAGTACTTC. It encodes CASSLESPQTQYF.

This clonotype has ten or more counts. This chain connects TRBV6-6 to TRBJ1-2; possible D gene TRBD1, 6 bases. Trimming removed 0 bases at V and 7 bases at J, with 9 bases between. Germline V CDR1 and CDR2: MNHNY, SVGAGI (reference sequence). The CDR3 loop spans 13 amino acids. The CDR3: CASSYSRGSGYTF. As DNA, the CDR3 is TGTGCCAGCAGTTACTCAAGGGGGTCTGGCTACACCTTC.

At least ten counts were recorded for this clonotype. This sequence joins TRBV2 and TRBJ2-5; no clear D gene. Trimming removed 8 bases from V and 2 bases from J, with 9 bases in between. In germline, CDR1 is SNHLY, CDR2 FYNNEI. This CDR3 comprises 12 residues. CDR3 amino acids: CASWVGQETQYF. CDR3 nucleotide sequence: TGTGCCAGCTGGGTCGGTCAAGAGACCCAGTACTTC.

This clonotype was recorded many times. V usage is TRBV7-8 and J usage is TRBJ2-4; D perhaps matches TRBD1 (6 bases). Trimming took 5 bases from V and 1 from J, leaving 15 bases between them. This CDR3 comprises 16 residues. CDR1 and CDR2 (germline): SGHVS, FQNEAQ. The CDR3 DNA is TGTGCCAGCAGCGCAACCCGGGACACCGCCAAAAACATTCAGTACTTC. Protein product: CASSATRDTAKNIQYF.

This clonotype appeared a single time. This rearrangement joins TRBV9 to TRBJ2-1; D might be TRBD1 (6 bases). V was pared by 6 bases and J by 0 bases, with 13 bases between. The CDR3 length is 15 residues. Germline CDR1 and CDR2: SGDLS and YYNGEE. CDR3 region: CASTLTGNSYNEQFF. The CDR3 nucleotides read TGTGCCAGCACCCTGACAGGAAACTCCTACAATGAGCAGTTCTTC.

This clonotype was counted many times. This chain connects TRBV29-1 to TRBJ1-1; D uncertain. The V gene's germline CDR1 is SQVTM and CDR2 ANQGSEA. The CDR3 loop spans 15 amino acids. V lost 3 bases and J 2 bases, leaving 16 bases between the germline ends. The CDR3 region is CSVDSGSPINTEAFF. CDR3 in DNA: TGCAGCGTTGATAGCGGCAGCCCGATCAACACTGAAGCTTTCTTT.

The sample holds many counts of this clonotype. This chain connects TRBV7-3 to TRBJ1-5; no clear D. Germline CDR1 reads SGHTA; CDR2 reads FQGTGA. V was clipped by 2 bases and J by 6 bases, with 8 bases between them. The CDR3 has 13 amino acids. DNA of the CDR3: TGTGCCAGCAGCTTAGGTGGACCTCAGCCCCAGCATTTT. This translates into CASSLGGPQPQHF.

The chain uses TRBV20-1 and TRBJ2-3, with 9 bases matching TRBD2. The germline gives CDR1 DFQATT, CDR2 SNEGSKA (reference sequence). The CDR3 covers 17 residues. V was pared by 0 bases and J by 2 bases, with 9 bases of the junction left unmatched. DNA for the CDR3: TGCAGTGCTAGAGATAGATTAAGCGGGGGGCCCACAGATACGCAGTATTTT. This codes for CSARDRLSGGPTDTQYF.

Ten or more counts support this clonotype. This rearrangement joins TRBV28 to TRBJ2-4, with 9 positions matching TRBD1. This CDR3 has 15 residues. Germline trimming cut 6 bases from V and 0 bases from J; bases unmatched to any gene: 3. The germline V gene encodes CDR1 MDHEN and CDR2 SYDVKM. The CDR3 DNA reads TGTGCCAGCAGCGGACAGGGGCCAGCCAAAAACATTCAGTACTTC. Its protein is CASSGQGPAKNIQYF.

The table lists this clonotype with many counts. This chain connects TRBV10-3 to TRBJ2-3; 11 nucleotides line up with TRBD2. The CDR3 has 15 residues. After removal of 6 bases from V and 4 bases from J, the junction contained 6 bases not matched to a gene. Per the germline V gene, CDR1 is ENHRY and CDR2 is SYGVKD. The CDR3 sequence: CAIRTSGVGADTQYF. The CDR3 coding sequence is TGTGCCATCAGGACTAGCGGGGTTGGCGCAGATACGCAGTATTTT.

This clonotype was observed at least ten times. The CDR3 region has the DNA TGTGCCAGCAGTGACGACAGGGCCTATGGGGAGCTGTTTTTT. This gives the protein CASSDDRAYGELFF. J is TRBJ2-2 and V is TRBV5-6; 7 positions match TRBD1. V lost 5 bases and J lost 8; bases outside the gene matches: 9. Germline V gene data show CDR1 as SGHDT and CDR2 as YYEEEE. CDR3 length: 14 residues.

The sample holds a few counts of this clonotype. The V call is TRBV20-1, the J call TRBJ1-2; TRBD1 might be the D (6 bases). V gave up 7 bases and J gave up 2 bases, with 17 bases separating them. Germline lookup yields CDR1 DFQATT and CDR2 SNEGSKA (reference sequence). The CDR3 length is 14 residues. This CDR3 is CSVLEVDRNYGYTF. CDR3 nucleotide sequence: TGCAGTGTACTAGAGGTGGACAGAAACTATGGCTACACCTTC.

This clonotype was seen many times. The V and J genes are TRBV15 and TRBJ2-1; D not certain. Germline CDR1 reads LNHNV; CDR2 reads YYDKDF (reference sequence). This CDR3 has 11 amino acids. V was shortened by 4 bases and J by 8 bases, with 6 bases between the two germline ends. CDR3 nucleotides: TGTGCCACCAGCAACCCGTATGAGCAGTTCTTC. Amino acids: CATSNPYEQFF.